This T cell receptor (beta chain) was found in a study of blood T cell repertoires in COVID-19. Study information: Sites in the United States, Italy and Spain provided acute and convalescent COVID-19 samples. From T cells, B-cell-depleted T cells, or PBMCs came the material, which was cDNA or gDNA.

Per the study methods: Reference gene primer amplification in the assay estimated nucleated cell counts. Using immunoSEQ multiplex PCR, the repertoire was profiled, and TCRdb retains in-frame clones only, with some absent. V and J calls plus clone size are reproduced from that table; the DNA served to infer D and trimming. The table has about 150,000 clones, over 70% seen once. The CDR3 contains 13 residues. V was pared by 4 bases and J by 7 bases, with 14 bases between. A single count supports this clone. The sequenced sample consisted of peripheral blood. The clonotype originates from a man aged 45-65 years with active or convalescent COVID-19. The rearrangement joins TRBV12-3 or TRBV12-4 to TRBJ2-7; a possible D gene is TRBD2 (6 bases). CDR3 amino acids: CASSWDSGGEQYF. For the CDR3, the DNA is TGTGCCAGCAGTTGGGACTCCGGCGGTGAGCAGTACTTC.